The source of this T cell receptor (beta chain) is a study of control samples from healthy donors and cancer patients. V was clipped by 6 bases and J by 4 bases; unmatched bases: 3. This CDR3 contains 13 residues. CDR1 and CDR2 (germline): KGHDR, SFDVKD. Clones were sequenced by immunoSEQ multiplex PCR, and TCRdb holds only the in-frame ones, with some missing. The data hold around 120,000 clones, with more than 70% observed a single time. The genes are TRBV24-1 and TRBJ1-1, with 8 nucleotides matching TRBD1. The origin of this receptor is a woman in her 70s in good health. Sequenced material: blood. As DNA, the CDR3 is TGTGCCACCAGTCTAACAGGGGGCACTGAAGCTTTCTTT. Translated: CATSLTGGTEAFF.